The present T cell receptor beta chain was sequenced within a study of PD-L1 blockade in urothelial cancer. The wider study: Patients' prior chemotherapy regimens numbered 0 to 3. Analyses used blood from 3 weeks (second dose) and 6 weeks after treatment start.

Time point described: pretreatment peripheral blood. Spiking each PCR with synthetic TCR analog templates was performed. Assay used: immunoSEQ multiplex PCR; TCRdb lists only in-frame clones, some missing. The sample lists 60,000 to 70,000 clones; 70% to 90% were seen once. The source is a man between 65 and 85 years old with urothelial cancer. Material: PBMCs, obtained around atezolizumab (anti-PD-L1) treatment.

The CDR3 DNA reads TGTGCCAGCAGCTTAGCGGGAGTTCGGTACGAGCAGTACTTC. Its protein product is CASSLAGVRYEQYF. This chain joins TRBV7-2 and TRBJ2-7; a possible D gene is TRBD2 (5 bases). There are 14 residues in the CDR3. Germline CDR1 SGHTA, CDR2 FQGNSA. V was trimmed by 0 bases and J by 4 bases, leaving 10 bases between them. Full variable domain (rest looked up from reference TRBV7-2 and TRBJ2-7): GAGVSQSPSNKVTEKGKDVELRCDPISGHTALYWYRQSLGQGLEFLIYFQGNSAPDKSGLPSDRFSAERTGGSVSTLTIQRTQQEDSAVYLCASSLAGVRYEQYFGPGTRLTVT.